The source of this TCR beta chain is a study of monozygotic twins with inflammatory bowel disease. TCRdb reprocessed the 5' RACE reads and reports one entry per CDR3 protein, with no DNA. This listing includes 400,000 or so distinct CDR3 sequences. Germline-derived CDR1 and CDR2 are MNHNY and SVGAGI (reference sequence). The CDR3 length is 13 residues. As regards this clonotype: The antigen is undetermined.

Study-level findings and limits: In these data, no single strong IBD-associated signal or clonotype received support.

This rearrangement joins TRBV6-6 to TRBJ2-7; TCRdb designates TRBD2, a call that cannot be tested without DNA. The TCR originated in a human donor with ulcerative colitis or Crohn's disease, or a healthy co-twin of an affected twin (not recorded which). Sequencing input: blood. The CDR3 protein is CASIRGATGEQYF.